One and the same sample provided the 18 T cell receptor beta chains below, sequenced in a study of T cell responses to AZD1222 COVID-19 vaccine. TCRdb's copy holds only in-frame clones and misses some; the assay was immunoSEQ multiplex PCR. The table records around 130,000 clones, roughly nine tenths of them present only once. The source material was peripheral blood, sampled on day 0 of AZD1222 vaccination. The receptor set was obtained from an adult in good health.

V usage is TRBV27 and J usage is TRBJ2-6; no clear D gene. Trimming removed 3 bases from V and 0 bases from J, with 9 bases in between. The germline CDR1 and CDR2 sequences are MNHEY and SMNVEV (reference sequence). This CDR3 contains 16 residues. The CDR3 spells CASSFQEHSGANVLTF. CDR3 in DNA: TGTGCCAGCAGTTTCCAGGAACACTCTGGGGCCAACGTCCTGACTTTC.

V usage is TRBV4-1 and J usage is TRBJ1-6, with a weak D call TRBD1 (6 bases). Trimming removed 2 bases at V and 7 bases at J, with 12 bases between. The CDR3 is 15 residues long. Germline lookup yields CDR1 MGHRA and CDR2 YSYEKL. The CDR3 bases are TGCGCCAGCAGCCAAAAAATAACAGGGAATTCACCCCTCCACTTT. As protein: CASSQKITGNSPLHF.

The genes are TRBV9 and TRBJ1-1, with 10 bases fitting TRBD1. Trimming cost V 0 bases and J 6 bases; bases outside gene matches: 2. There are 14 residues in the CDR3. CDR1 and CDR2 (germline): SGDLS, YYNGEE. The CDR3: CASSVGDRGPEAFF. As DNA, the CDR3 is TGTGCCAGCAGCGTAGGCGACAGGGGGCCTGAAGCTTTCTTT. The full variable domain, with the rest looked up from reference TRBV9 and TRBJ1-1, is DSGVTQTPKHLITATGQRVTLRCSPRSGDLSVYWYQQSLDQGLQFLIQYYNGEERAKGNILERFSAQQFPDLHSELNLSSLELGDSALYFCASSVGDRGPEAFFGQGTRLTVV.

The chain employs TRBV7-2 and TRBJ2-1; D is undetermined. Trimming removed 0 bases at V and 3 bases at J, with 12 bases between. Per the germline V gene, CDR1 is SGHTA and CDR2 is FQGNSA. The CDR3 length is 16 residues. The CDR3 DNA follows: TGTGCCAGCAGCTTAGCTGGCGGTTCGAACTACAATGAGCAGTTCTTC. Its translation is CASSLAGGSNYNEQFF.

In the case of this clone: This same CDR3 is encoded by further DNA sequences in the sample. V usage is TRBV27 and J usage is TRBJ1-2; D is possibly TRBD1 (5 bases). Deletions cut 5 bases from V and 5 bases from J, with 9 bases between. CDR3 length: 12 amino acids. Looked up from germline, CDR1 is MNHEY and CDR2 is SMNVEV (reference sequence). The CDR3 sequence is CASSLSGYGYTF. CDR3 nucleotides: TGTGCCAGCAGTCTTTCAGGGTATGGCTACACCTTC.

V is TRBV28 and J is TRBJ2-1; D perhaps matches TRBD1 (5 bases). The CDR3 contains 15 residues. Germline lookup yields CDR1 MDHEN and CDR2 SYDVKM. V was shortened by 6 bases and J by 0 bases, with 12 bases between the two germline ends. The CDR3 DNA reads TGTGCCAGCAGCCGGGCAGGGAACTCCTACAATGAGCAGTTCTTC. Translating it yields CASSRAGNSYNEQFF.

This chain uses TRBV7-2 with TRBJ2-1; D gene unclear. In germline, CDR1 is SGHTA, CDR2 FQGNSA. The CDR3 length is 15 residues. The germline V and J ends were trimmed by 2 bases and 6 bases, with 14 bases remaining between them. The CDR3 reads CASSLLGAHFNEQFF. The CDR3 DNA is TGTGCCAGCAGCTTACTCGGAGCGCATTTCAATGAGCAGTTCTTC.

The rearrangement uses TRBV11-2 and TRBJ2-7, with D possibly TRBD2 on 7 matching bases. This CDR3 is built from 17 residues. The germline gives CDR1 SGHAT, CDR2 FQNNGV. Trimming removed 1 base at V and 3 bases at J, with 19 bases between. The CDR3 region is CASSLGGGRGLGYEQYF. Written as DNA, the CDR3 is TGTGCCAGCAGCTTAGGAGGGGGGCGGGGGCTTGGCTACGAGCAGTACTTC.

The chain links TRBV27 to TRBJ1-6, with D hard to call. Germline CDR1 and CDR2: MNHEY and SMNVEV (reference sequence). Trimming cost V 4 bases and J 11 bases, with 12 bases left between them. CDR3 size: 13 residues. CDR3 nucleotides: TGTGCCAGCAGTTCTTGGGGAGGTACACCCCTCCACTTT. Amino acids: CASSSWGGTPLHF.

The chain recombines TRBV7-2 with TRBJ2-1; D ambiguous. The germline gives CDR1 SGHTA, CDR2 FQGNSA. V lost 3 bases and J lost 16, with 4 bases in between. The CDR3 has 8 amino acids. The CDR3 nucleotides read TGTGCCAGCAGCTTGCTTTTCTTC. Protein sequence: CASSLLFF.

The chain has TRBV5-1 and TRBJ2-7; 15 positions agree with TRBD2. J gave up 3 bases and V 0 bases, and 4 bases lay outside the gene matches. The CDR3 is made up of 17 amino acids. The germline V gene encodes CDR1 SGHRS and CDR2 YFSETQ. CDR3 loop: CASSLGGLAGGLYEQYF. The CDR3 nucleotides are TGCGCCAGCAGCTTGGGGGGACTAGCGGGAGGACTCTACGAGCAGTACTTC.

The chain uses TRBV15 and TRBJ1-5, with no clear D. Germline CDR1 is LNHNV and CDR2 is YYDKDF (reference sequence). This CDR3 is built from 14 residues. V was shortened by 1 base and J by 6 bases, with 10 bases between the two germline ends. The CDR3 reads CATSRVRVAQPQHF. The DNA of the CDR3 is TGTGCCACCAGCAGAGTGAGGGTTGCTCAGCCCCAGCATTTT. Using reference TRBV15 and TRBJ1-5 for the parts outside the CDR3, the full variable domain is DAMVIQNPRYQVTQFGKPVTLSCSQTLNHNVMYWYQQKSSQAPKLLFHYYDKDFNNEADTPDNFQSRRPNTSFCFLDIRSPGLGDTAMYLCATSRVRVAQPQHFGDGTRLSIL.

This chain uses TRBV9 with TRBJ2-4; D call uncertain. Germline V gives CDR1 SGDLS, CDR2 YYNGEE. Between the trimmed V and J ends, which lost 0 bases and 7 bases, there was a span of 5 bases. This CDR3 comprises 12 residues. CDR3 sequence (DNA): TGTGCCAGCAGCGTAGCTGTCAACATTCAGTACTTC. Translated: CASSVAVNIQYF. Complete variable domain (other parts from reference TRBV9 and TRBJ2-4): DSGVTQTPKHLITATGQRVTLRCSPRSGDLSVYWYQQSLDQGLQFLIQYYNGEERAKGNILERFSAQQFPDLHSELNLSSLELGDSALYFCASSVAVNIQYFGAGTRLSVL.

This clone was counted only a few times. V and J are TRBV4-3 and TRBJ2-1; 12 bases match TRBD2. This CDR3 spans 16 amino acids. The V gene's germline CDR1 is LGHNA and CDR2 YSLEER. J was trimmed by 6 bases and V by 1 base; bases with no gene match: 4. The CDR3 DNA is TGCGCCAGCAGCCAAGCAGGGACTAGCGGGCTCAATGAGCAGTTCTTC. This sequence encodes CASSQAGTSGLNEQFF.

The rearrangement links TRBV30 to TRBJ2-7; TRBD1 matches at 11 bases. Germline CDR1 and CDR2: GTSNPN and SVGIG (reference sequence). CDR3 size: 12 residues. The ends lost 5 bases at V and 6 bases at J; junction bases unmatched: 3. The CDR3: CAWQGTGGEQYF. For the CDR3, the DNA is TGTGCCTGGCAAGGGACAGGGGGCGAGCAGTACTTC.

The rearrangement links TRBV12-3 or TRBV12-4 to TRBJ1-2; 7 positions agree with TRBD1. V was pared by 6 bases and J by 4 bases, with 5 bases of the junction left unmatched. The CDR3 spans 13 residues. The CDR3 bases are TGTGCCAGCAGCCCAGGGGGAGGCTATGGCTACACCTTC. Translating it yields CASSPGGGYGYTF.

The chain employs TRBV27 and TRBJ2-7; either TRBD1 or TRBD2 may fit D (5 bases each). Trimming shortened V by 8 bases and J by 6 bases, and 11 bases separated the two germline ends. The CDR3 sequence is 11 residues long. The germline V gene has CDR1 MNHEY and CDR2 SMNVEV (reference sequence). The CDR3 nucleotides read TGTGCCAGCGGGGGTACTGTCGAGCAGTACTTC. This gives the protein CASGGTVEQYF.

For the CDR3, the DNA is TGTGCCAGCAGCTTGTACGGTGAAAAACTGTTTTTT. Protein sequence: CASSLYGEKLFF. The chain has TRBV9 and TRBJ1-4; unclear D gene. Trimming removed 4 bases from V and 7 bases from J, with 8 bases in between. Germline lookup yields CDR1 SGDLS and CDR2 YYNGEE. The CDR3 totals 12 residues.